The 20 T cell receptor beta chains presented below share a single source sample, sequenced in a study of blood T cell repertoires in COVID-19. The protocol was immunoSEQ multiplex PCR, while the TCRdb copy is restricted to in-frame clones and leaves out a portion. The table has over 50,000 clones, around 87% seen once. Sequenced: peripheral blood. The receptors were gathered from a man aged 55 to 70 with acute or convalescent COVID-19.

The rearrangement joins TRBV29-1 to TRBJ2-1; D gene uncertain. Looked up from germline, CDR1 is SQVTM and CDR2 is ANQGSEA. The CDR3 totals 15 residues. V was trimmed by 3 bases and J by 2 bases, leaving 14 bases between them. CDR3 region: CSVESSAVPYNEQFF. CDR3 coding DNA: TGCAGCGTTGAGTCTTCTGCAGTCCCCTACAATGAGCAGTTCTTC.

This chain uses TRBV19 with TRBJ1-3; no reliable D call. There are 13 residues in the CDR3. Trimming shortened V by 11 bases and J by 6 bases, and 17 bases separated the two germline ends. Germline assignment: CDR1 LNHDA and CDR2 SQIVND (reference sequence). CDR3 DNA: TGTGCCTCAAACGGGGAGAACCTAAACACCATATATTTT. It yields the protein CASNGENLNTIYF.

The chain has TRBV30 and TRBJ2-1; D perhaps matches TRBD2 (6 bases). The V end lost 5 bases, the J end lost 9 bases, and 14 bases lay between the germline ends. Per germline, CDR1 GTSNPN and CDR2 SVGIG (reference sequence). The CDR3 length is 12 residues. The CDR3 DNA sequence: TGTGCCTGGCGGAGGGGCCGGGGTGAGCAGTTCTTC. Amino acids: CAWRRGRGEQFF. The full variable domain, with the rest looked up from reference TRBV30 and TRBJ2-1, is SQTIHQWPATLVQPVGSPLSLECTVEGTSNPNLYWYRQAAGRGLQLLFYSVGIGQISSEVPQNLSASRPQDRQFILSSKKLLLSDSGFYLCAWRRGRGEQFFGPGTRLTVL.

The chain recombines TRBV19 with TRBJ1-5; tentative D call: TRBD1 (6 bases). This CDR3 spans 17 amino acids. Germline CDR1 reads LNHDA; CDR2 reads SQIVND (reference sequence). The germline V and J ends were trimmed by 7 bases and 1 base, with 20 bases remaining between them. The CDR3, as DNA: TGTGCCAGTACCATTCCGGGGGGCAGGGGAAGCAATCAGCCCCAGCATTTT. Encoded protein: CASTIPGGRGSNQPQHF.

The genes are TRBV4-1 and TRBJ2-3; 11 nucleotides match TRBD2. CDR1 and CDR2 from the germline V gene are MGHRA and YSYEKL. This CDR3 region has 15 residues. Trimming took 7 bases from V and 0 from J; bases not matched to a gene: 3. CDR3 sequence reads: CASIRTSGSTDTQYF. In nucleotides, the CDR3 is TGCGCCAGCATCAGGACTAGCGGGAGCACAGATACGCAGTATTTT.

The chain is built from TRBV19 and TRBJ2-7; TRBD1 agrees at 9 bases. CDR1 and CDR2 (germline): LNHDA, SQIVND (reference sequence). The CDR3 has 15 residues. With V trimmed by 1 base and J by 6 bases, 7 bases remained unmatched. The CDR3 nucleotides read TGTGCCAGTAGTATAGGTTCACCGGGACAGGGCGAGCAGTACTTC. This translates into CASSIGSPGQGEQYF.

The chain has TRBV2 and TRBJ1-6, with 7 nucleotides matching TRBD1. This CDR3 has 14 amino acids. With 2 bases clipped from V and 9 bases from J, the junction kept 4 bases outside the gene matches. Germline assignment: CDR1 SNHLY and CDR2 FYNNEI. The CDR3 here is CASSENPGGSPLHF. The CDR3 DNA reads TGTGCCAGCAGTGAAAATCCAGGGGGTTCACCCCTCCACTTT.

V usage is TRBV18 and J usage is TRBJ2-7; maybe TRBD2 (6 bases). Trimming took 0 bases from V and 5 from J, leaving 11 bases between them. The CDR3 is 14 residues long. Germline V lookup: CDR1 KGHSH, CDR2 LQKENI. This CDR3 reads CASSPPRGSNEQYF. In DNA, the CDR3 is TGTGCCAGCTCACCACCGCGGGGCTCGAACGAGCAGTACTTC.

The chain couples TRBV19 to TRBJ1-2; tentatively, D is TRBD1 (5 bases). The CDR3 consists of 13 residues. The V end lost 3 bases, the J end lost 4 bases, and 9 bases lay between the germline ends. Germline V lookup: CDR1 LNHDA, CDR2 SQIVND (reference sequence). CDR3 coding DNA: TGTGCCAGTAGTATGGCAGGGTCCTATGGCTACACCTTC. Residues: CASSMAGSYGYTF. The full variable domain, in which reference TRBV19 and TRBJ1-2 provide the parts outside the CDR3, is DGGITQSPKYLFRKEGQNVTLSCEQNLNHDAMYWYRQDPGQGLRLIYYSQIVNDFQKGDIAEGYSVSREKKESFPLTVTSAQKNPTAFYLCASSMAGSYGYTFGSGTRLTVV.

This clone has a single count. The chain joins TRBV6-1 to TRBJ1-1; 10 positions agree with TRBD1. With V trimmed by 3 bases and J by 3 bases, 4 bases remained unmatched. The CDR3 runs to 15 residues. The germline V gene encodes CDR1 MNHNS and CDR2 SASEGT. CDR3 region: CASSEWTGGDTEAFF. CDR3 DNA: TGTGCCAGCAGTGAGTGGACAGGGGGAGACACTGAAGCTTTCTTT.

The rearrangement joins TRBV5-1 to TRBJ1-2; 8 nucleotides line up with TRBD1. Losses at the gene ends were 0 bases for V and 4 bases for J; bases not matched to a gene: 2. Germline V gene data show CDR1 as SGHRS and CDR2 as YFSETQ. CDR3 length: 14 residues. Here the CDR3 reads CASSLAGTGYGYTF. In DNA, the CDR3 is TGCGCCAGCAGCTTGGCCGGGACAGGCTATGGCTACACCTTC. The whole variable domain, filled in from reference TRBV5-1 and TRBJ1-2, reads KAGVTQTPRYLIKTRGQQVTLSCSPISGHRSVSWYQQTPGQGLQFLFEYFSETQRNKGNFPGRFSGRQFSNSRSEMNVSTLELGDSALYLCASSLAGTGYGYTFGSGTRLTVV.

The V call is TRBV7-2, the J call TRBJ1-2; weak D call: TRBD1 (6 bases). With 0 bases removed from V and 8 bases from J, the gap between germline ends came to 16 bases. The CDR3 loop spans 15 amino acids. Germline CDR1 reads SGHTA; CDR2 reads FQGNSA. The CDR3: CASSLAWGLGIGYTF. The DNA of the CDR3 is TGTGCCAGCAGCTTAGCGTGGGGGCTGGGAATCGGCTACACCTTC.

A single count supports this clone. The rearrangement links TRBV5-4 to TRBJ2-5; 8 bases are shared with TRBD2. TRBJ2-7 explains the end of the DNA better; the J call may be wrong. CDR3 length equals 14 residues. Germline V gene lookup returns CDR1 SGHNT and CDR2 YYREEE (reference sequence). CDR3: CASSVSGGNYEQYF. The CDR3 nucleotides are TGTGCCAGCAGCGTAAGCGGGGGCAACTACGAGCAGTACTTC.

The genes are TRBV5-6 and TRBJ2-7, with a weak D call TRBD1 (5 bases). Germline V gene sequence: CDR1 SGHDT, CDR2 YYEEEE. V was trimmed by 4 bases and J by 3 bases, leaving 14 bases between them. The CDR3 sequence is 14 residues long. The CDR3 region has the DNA TGTGCCAGCAGCCCCAGGGAAGTTCGCTACGAGCAGTACTTC. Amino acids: CASSPREVRYEQYF.

The CDR3 nucleotides are TGTGCCAGCAGCCAGGGGCTCAGGGGCTCTAAAGGAAACACCATATATTTT. Protein product: CASSQGLRGSKGNTIYF. This chain connects TRBV7-2 to TRBJ1-3; D is possibly TRBD1 (6 bases). Germline CDR1 SGHTA, CDR2 FQGNSA. The CDR3 contains 17 residues. V shed 5 bases and J shed 4 bases, with 21 bases lying between them.

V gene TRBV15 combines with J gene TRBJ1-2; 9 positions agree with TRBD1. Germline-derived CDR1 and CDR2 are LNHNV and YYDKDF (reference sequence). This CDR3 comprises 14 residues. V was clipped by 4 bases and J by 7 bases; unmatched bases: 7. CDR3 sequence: CATSTGTGLSGYTF. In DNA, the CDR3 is TGTGCCACCAGCACCGGGACAGGGCTTTCTGGCTACACCTTC. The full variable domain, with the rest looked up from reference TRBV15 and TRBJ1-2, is DAMVIQNPRYQVTQFGKPVTLSCSQTLNHNVMYWYQQKSSQAPKLLFHYYDKDFNNEADTPDNFQSRRPNTSFCFLDIRSPGLGDTAMYLCATSTGTGLSGYTFGSGTRLTVV.

This CDR3 reads CASSLERSYEQYF. In DNA, the CDR3 is TGTGCCAGCAGCTTAGAGCGGTCCTACGAGCAGTACTTC. The chain has TRBV7-2 and TRBJ2-7; D is possibly TRBD2 (5 bases). The CDR3 contains 13 residues. Trimming removed 1 base at V and 1 base at J, with 5 bases between. Germline loops: CDR1 SGHTA, CDR2 FQGNSA.

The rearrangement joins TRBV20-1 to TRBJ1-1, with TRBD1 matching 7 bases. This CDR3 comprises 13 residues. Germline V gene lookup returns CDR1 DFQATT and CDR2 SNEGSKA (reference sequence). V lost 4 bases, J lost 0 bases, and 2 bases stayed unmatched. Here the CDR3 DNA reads TGCAGTGCTACTGACAGGGTGAACACTGAAGCTTTCTTT. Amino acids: CSATDRVNTEAFF.

The CDR3 reads CASSTSGVGEQYF. The CDR3 region has the DNA TGTGCCAGCAGCACCTCAGGGGTCGGCGAGCAGTACTTC. V gene TRBV6-5 combines with J gene TRBJ2-7, with a weak D call TRBD1 (6 bases). Germline lookup yields CDR1 MNHEY and CDR2 SVGAGI. This CDR3 contains 13 residues. The ends were cut back, 6 bases at V and 6 bases at J, with 15 bases in the middle.

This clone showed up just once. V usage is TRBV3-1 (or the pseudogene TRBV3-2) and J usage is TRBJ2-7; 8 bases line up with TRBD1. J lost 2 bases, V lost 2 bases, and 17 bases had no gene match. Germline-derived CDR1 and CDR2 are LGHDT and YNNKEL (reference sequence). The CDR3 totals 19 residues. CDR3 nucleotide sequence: TGTGCCAGCAGCCAACATCGCAGGCGTAGGACAGGGAGAGCCTACGAGCAGTACTTC. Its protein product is CASSQHRRRRTGRAYEQYF.